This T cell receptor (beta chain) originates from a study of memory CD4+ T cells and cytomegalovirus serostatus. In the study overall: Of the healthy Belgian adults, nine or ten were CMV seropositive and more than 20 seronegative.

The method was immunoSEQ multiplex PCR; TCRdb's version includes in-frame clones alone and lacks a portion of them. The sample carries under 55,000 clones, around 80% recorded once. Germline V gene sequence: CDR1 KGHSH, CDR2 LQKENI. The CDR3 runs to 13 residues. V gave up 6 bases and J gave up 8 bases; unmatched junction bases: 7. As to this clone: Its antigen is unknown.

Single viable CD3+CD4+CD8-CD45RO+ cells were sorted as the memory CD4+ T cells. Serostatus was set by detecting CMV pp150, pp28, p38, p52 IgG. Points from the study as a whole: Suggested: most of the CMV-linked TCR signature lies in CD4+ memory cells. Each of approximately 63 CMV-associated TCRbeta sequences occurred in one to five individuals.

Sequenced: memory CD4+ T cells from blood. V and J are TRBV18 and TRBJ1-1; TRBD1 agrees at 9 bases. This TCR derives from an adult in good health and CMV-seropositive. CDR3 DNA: TGTGCCAGCTCCCCGGATGGACAGGGGGAAGCTTTCTTT. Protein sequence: CASSPDGQGEAFF.